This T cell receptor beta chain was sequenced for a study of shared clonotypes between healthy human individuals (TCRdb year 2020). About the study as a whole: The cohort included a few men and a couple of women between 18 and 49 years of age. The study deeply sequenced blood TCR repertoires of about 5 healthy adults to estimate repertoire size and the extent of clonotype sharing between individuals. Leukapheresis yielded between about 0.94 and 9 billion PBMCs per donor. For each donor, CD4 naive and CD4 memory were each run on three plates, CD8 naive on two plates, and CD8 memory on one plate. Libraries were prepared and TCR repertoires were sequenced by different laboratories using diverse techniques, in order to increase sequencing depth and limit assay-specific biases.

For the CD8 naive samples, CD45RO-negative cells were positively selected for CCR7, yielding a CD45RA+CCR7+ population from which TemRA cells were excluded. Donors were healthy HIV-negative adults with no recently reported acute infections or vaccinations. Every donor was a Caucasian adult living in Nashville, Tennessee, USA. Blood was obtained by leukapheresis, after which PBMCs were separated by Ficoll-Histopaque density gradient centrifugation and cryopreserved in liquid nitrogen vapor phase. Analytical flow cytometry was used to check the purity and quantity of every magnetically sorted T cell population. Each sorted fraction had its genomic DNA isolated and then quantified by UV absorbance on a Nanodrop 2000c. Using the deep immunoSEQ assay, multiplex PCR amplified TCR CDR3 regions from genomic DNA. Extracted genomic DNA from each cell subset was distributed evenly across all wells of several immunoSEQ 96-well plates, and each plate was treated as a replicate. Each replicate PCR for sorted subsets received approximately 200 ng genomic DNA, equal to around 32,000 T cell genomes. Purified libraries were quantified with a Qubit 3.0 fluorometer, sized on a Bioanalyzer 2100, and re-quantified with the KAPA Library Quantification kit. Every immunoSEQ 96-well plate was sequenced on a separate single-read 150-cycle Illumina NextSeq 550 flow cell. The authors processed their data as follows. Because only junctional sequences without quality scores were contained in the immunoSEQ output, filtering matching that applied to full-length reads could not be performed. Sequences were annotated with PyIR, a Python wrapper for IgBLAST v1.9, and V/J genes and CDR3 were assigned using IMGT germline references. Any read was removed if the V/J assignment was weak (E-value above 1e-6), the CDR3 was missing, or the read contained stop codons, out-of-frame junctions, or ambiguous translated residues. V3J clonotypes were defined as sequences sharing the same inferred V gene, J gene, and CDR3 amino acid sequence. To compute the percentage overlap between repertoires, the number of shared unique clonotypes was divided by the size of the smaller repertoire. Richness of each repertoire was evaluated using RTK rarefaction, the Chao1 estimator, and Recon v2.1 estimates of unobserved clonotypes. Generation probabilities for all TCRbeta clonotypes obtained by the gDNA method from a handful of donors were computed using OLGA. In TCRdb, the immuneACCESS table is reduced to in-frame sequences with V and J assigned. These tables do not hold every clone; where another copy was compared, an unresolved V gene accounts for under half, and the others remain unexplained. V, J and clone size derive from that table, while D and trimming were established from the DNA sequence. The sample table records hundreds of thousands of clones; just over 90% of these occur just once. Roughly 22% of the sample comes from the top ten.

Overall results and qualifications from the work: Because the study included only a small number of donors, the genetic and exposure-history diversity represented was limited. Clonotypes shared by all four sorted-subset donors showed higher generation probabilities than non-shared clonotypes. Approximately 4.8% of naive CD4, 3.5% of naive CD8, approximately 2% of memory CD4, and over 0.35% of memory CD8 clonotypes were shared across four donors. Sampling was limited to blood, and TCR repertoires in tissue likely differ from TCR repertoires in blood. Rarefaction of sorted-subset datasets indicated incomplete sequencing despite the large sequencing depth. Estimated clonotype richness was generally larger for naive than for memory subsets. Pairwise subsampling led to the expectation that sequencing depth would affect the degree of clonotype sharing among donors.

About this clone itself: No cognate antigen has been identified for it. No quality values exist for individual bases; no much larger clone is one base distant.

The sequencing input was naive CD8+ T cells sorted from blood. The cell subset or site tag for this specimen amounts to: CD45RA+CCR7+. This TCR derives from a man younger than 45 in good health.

The nucleotides are TGTGCCAGCAGAGAACAAAATTGGGACAATGAGCAGTTCTTC. This is translated as CASREQNWDNEQFF. Recombination connected TRBV13 to TRBJ2-1; no D gene is confidently identified. The germline V gene (reference sequence) sets CDR1 to PRHDT and CDR2 to FYEKMQ. At the junction V is shortened by 6 bases and J by 5 bases, with 14 bases in between. Measured from the cysteine to the phenylalanine, the CDR3 is 14 residues long. The retained sequence is limited to the CDR3, 42 bases, with the frame set at the first base.